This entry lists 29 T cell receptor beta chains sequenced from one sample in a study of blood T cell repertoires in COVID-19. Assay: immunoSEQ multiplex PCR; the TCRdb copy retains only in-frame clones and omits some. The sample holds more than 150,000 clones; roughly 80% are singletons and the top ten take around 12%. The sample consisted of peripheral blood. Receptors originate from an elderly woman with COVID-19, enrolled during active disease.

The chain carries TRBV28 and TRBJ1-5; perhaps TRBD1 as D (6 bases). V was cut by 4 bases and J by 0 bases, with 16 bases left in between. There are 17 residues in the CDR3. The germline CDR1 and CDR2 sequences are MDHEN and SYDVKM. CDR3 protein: CASSYPTGSRSNQPQHF. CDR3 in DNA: TGTGCCAGCAGTTACCCAACAGGGTCGCGTAGCAATCAGCCCCAGCATTTT.

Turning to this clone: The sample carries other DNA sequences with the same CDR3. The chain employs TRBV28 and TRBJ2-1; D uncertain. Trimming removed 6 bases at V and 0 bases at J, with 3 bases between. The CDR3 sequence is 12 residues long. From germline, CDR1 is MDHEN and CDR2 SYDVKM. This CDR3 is CASSGSYNEQFF. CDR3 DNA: TGTGCCAGCAGCGGCTCCTACAATGAGCAGTTCTTC.

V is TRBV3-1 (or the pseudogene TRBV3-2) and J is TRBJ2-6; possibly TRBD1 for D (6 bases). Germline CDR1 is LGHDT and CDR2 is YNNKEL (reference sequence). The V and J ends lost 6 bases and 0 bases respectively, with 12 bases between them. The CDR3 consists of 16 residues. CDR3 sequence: CASSQGLDSGANVLTF. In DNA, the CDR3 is TGTGCCAGCAGTCAGGGGTTGGACTCTGGGGCCAACGTCCTGACTTTC.

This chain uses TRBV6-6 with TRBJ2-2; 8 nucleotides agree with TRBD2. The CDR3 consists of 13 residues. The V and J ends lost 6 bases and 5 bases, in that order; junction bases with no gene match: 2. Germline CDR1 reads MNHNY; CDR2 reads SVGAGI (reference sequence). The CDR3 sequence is CASRAGVTGELFF. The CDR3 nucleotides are TGTGCCAGCAGAGCGGGAGTAACCGGGGAGCTGTTTTTT.

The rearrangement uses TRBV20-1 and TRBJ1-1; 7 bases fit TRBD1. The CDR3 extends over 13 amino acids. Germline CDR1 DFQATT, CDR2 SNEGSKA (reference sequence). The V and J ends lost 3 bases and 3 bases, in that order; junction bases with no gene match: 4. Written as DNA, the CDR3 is TGCAGTGCTAGTCCCGGACAGGACACTGAAGCTTTCTTT. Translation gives CSASPGQDTEAFF.

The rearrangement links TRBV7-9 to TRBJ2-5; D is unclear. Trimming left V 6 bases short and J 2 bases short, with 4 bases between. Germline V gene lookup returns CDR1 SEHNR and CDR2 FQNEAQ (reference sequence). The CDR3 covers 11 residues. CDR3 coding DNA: TGTGCCAGCAGACAACAAGAGACCCAGTACTTC. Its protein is CASRQQETQYF.

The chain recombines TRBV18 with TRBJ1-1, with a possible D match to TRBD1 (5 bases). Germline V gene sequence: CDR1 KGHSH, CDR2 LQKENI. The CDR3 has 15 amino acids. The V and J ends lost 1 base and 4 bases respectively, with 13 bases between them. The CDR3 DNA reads TGTGCCAGCTCACCACAATTAGGGGATGGCACTGAAGCTTTCTTT. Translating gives CASSPQLGDGTEAFF.

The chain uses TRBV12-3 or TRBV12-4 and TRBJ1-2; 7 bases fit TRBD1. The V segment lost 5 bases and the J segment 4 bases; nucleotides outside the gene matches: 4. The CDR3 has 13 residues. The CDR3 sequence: CASSADRVYGYTF. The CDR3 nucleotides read TGTGCCAGCAGTGCCGACAGGGTCTATGGCTACACCTTC.

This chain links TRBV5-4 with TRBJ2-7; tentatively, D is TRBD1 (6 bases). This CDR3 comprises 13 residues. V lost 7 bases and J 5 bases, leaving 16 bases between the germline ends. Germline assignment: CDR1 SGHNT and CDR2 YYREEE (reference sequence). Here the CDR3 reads CASRRSGVDEQYF. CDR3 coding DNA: TGTGCCAGCCGAAGGTCAGGGGTGGACGAGCAGTACTTC.

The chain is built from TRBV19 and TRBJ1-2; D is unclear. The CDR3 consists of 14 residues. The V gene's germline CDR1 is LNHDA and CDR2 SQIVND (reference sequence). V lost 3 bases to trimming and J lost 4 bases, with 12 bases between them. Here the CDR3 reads CASSMYQRGYGYTF. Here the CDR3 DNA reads TGTGCCAGTAGTATGTACCAGCGCGGCTATGGCTACACCTTC.

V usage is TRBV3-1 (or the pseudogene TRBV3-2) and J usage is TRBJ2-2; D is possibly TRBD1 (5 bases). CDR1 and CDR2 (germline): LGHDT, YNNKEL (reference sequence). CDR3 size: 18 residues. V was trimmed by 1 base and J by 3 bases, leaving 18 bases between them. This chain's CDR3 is CASSQVSTVSYYTGELFF. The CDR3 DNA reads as TGTGCCAGCAGCCAAGTGTCGACAGTATCCTATTACACCGGGGAGCTGTTTTTT.

CDR3 in DNA: TGCGCCAGCAGTCACCCTCTGGGACTAGCGGCATACGAGCAGTACTTC. It codes for CASSHPLGLAAYEQYF. The chain has TRBV23-1 and TRBJ2-7; 11 positions agree with TRBD2. TRBV23-1 is given ORF status, its function remaining uncertain. The CDR3 extends over 16 amino acids. Trimming took 3 bases from V and 4 from J; bases not matched to a gene: 8.

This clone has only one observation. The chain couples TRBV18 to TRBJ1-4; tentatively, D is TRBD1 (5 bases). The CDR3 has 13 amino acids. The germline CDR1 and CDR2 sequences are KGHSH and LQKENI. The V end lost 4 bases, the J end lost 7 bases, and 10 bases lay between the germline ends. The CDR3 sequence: CASSRGGGEKLFF. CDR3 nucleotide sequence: TGTGCCAGCTCACGAGGCGGGGGTGAAAAACTGTTTTTT.

Here the CDR3 reads CASSYNQGTEAFF. CDR3 nucleotides: TGTGCCAGCAGTTACAATCAGGGGACTGAAGCTTTCTTT. The chain recombines TRBV27 with TRBJ1-1; tentatively, D is TRBD1 (6 bases). Germline V gene sequence: CDR1 MNHEY, CDR2 SMNVEV (reference sequence). This CDR3 is 13 amino acids long. V dropped 4 bases and J dropped 5 bases, with 11 bases sitting between them.

The CDR3 DNA sequence: TGTGCCAGCAGCTTTACAGAGTATAGCAATCAGCCCCAGCATTTT. Its protein is CASSFTEYSNQPQHF. This chain connects TRBV28 to TRBJ1-5; D unresolved. The germline gives CDR1 MDHEN, CDR2 SYDVKM. The CDR3 is made up of 15 amino acids. Trimming took off 6 bases at V and 0 bases at J, with 12 bases between the two ends. The full variable domain, in which reference TRBV28 and TRBJ1-5 provide the parts outside the CDR3, is DVKVTQSSRYLVKRTGEKVFLECVQDMDHENMFWYRQDPGLGLRLIYFSYDVKMKEKGDIPEGYSVSREKKERFSLILESASTNQTSMYLCASSFTEYSNQPQHFGDGTRLSIL.

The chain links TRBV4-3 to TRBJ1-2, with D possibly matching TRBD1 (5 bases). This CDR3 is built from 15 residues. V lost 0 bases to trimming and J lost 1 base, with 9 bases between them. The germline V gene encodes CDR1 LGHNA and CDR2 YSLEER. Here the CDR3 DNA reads TGCGCCAGCAGCCAAGATCTTAGGGGTAACTATGGCTACACCTTC. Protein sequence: CASSQDLRGNYGYTF.

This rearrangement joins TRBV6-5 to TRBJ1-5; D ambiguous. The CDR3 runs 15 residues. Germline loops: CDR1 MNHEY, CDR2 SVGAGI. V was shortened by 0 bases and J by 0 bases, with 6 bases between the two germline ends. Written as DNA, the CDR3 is TGTGCCAGCAGTTACTCCGGGTATAGCAATCAGCCCCAGCATTTT. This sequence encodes CASSYSGYSNQPQHF.

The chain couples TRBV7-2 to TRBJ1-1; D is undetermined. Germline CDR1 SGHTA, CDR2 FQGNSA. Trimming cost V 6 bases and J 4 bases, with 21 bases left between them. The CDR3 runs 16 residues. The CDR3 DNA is TGTGCCAGCAGTTTTGGACCCGGAGGATTGGGCACTGAAGCTTTCTTT. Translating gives CASSFGPGGLGTEAFF.

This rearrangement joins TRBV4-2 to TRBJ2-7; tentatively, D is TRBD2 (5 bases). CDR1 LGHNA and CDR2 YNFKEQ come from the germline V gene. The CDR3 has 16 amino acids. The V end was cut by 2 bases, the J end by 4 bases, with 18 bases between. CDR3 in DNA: TGTGCCAGCAGCCAACTGAGGGATTATGGCGGTTACGAGCAGTACTTC. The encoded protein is CASSQLRDYGGYEQYF.

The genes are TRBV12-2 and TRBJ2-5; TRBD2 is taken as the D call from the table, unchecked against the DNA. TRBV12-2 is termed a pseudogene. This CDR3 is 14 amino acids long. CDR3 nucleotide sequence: TGTGCAAGTCGCTTAGCGAGGGACCAAGAGACCCAGTACTTC. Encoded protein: CASRLARDQETQYF.

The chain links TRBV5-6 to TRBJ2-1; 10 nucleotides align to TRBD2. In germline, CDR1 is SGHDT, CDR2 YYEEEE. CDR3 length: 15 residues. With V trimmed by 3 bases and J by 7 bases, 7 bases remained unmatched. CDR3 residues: CASSSSGRGRNEQFF. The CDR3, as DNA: TGTGCCAGCAGCTCGAGCGGGAGGGGTAGGAATGAGCAGTTCTTC.

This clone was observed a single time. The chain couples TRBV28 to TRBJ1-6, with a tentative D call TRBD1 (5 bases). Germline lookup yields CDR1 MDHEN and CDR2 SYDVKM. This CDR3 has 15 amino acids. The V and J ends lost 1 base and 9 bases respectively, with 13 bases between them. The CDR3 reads CASSLSGGFSSPLHF. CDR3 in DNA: TGTGCCAGCAGTTTATCGGGGGGATTTAGTTCACCCCTCCACTTT.

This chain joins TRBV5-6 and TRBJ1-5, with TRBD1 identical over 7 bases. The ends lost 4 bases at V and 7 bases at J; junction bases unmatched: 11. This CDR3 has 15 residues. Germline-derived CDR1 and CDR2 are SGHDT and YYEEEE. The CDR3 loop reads CASSLMDRLDQPQHF. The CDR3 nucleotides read TGTGCCAGCAGCCTGATGGACAGGCTAGACCAGCCCCAGCATTTT.

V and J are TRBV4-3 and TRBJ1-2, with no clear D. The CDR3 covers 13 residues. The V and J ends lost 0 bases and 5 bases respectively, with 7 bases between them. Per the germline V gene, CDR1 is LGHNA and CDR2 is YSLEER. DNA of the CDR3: TGCGCCAGCAGCCAAGAACGAGGATATGGCTACACCTTC. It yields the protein CASSQERGYGYTF.

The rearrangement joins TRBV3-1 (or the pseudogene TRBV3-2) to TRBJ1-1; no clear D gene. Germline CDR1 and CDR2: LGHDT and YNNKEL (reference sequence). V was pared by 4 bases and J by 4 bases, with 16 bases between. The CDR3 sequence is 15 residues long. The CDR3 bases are TGTGCCAGCAGCCCTCTATTCTCGCGGGGCACTGAAGCTTTCTTT. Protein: CASSPLFSRGTEAFF.

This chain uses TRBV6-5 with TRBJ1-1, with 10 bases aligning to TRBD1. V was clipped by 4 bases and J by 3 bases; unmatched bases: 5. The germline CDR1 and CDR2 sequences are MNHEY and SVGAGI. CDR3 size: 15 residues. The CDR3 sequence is CASSFPGQGDTEAFF. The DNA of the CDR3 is TGTGCCAGCAGTTTTCCCGGACAGGGGGACACTGAAGCTTTCTTT.

The CDR3 DNA is TGTGCCAGCTCACTTGACAGGGATGGCACTGAAGCTTTCTTT. It yields the protein CASSLDRDGTEAFF. The chain uses TRBV18 and TRBJ1-1; 7 bases map to TRBD1. The CDR3 contains 14 residues. J was trimmed by 4 bases and V by 4 bases; bases with no gene match: 6. Germline CDR1 is KGHSH and CDR2 is LQKENI.

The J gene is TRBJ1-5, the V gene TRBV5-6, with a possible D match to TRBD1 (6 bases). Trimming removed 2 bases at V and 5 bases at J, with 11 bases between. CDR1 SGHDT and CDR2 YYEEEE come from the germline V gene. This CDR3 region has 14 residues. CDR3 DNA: TGTGCCAGCAGCTTCGGGGGGGGCGATCAGCCCCAGCATTTT. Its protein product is CASSFGGGDQPQHF. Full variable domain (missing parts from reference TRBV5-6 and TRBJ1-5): DAGVTQSPTHLIKTRGQQVTLRCSPKSGHDTVSWYQQALGQGPQFIFQYYEEEERQRGNFPDRFSGHQFPNYSSELNVNALLLGDSALYLCASSFGGGDQPQHFGDGTRLSIL.

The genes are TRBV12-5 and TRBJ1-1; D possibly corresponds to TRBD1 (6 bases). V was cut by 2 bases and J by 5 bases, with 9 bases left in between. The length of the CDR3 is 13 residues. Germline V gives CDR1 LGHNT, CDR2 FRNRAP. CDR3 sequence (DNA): TGTGCTAGTGGTTTGCAAACAGGGACTGAAGCTTTCTTT. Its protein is CASGLQTGTEAFF. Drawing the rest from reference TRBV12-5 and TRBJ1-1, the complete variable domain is DARVTQTPRHKVTEMGQEVTMRCQPILGHNTVFWYRQTMMQGLELLAYFRNRAPLDDSGMPKDRFSAEMPDATLATLKIQPSEPRDSAVYFCASGLQTGTEAFFGQGTRLTVV.